The 27 T cell receptor beta chains listed next were all sequenced from one sample in a study of PD-L1 blockade in urothelial cancer. The time point was: pretreatment peripheral blood. Only in-frame clones appear in the TCRdb table, and some are missing; sequencing was by immunoSEQ multiplex PCR. The sample holds more than 55,000 clones; roughly 80% are singletons and the top ten take 5.7%. The material was PBMCs, obtained around atezolizumab (anti-PD-L1) treatment. The receptors stem from a man in his 70s with urothelial cancer.

The chain has TRBV4-1 and TRBJ2-5, with 10 bases that match TRBD2. The CDR3 length is 17 residues. CDR1 and CDR2 from the germline V gene are MGHRA and YSYEKL. The junction had 6 bases not matched to a gene; V was cut back by 1 base and J by 1 base. CDR3 sequence: CASSQVGSGGIQETQYF. The CDR3 DNA is TGCGCCAGCAGCCAAGTTGGTAGCGGGGGGATCCAAGAGACCCAGTACTTC.

This chain joins TRBV7-3 and TRBJ2-5; 8 bases line up with TRBD2. CDR1 and CDR2 (germline): SGHTA, FQGTGA. V dropped 6 bases and J dropped 6; count of bases not matched to a gene: 9. The CDR3 totals 14 residues. CDR3 bases: TGTGCCAGCAGTCCGGGGGGGCTAGGAAAGACCCAGTACTTC. It specifies CASSPGGLGKTQYF.

The chain uses TRBV5-1 and TRBJ2-7; a possible D gene is TRBD2 (5 bases). Germline CDR1 reads SGHRS; CDR2 reads YFSETQ. The CDR3 consists of 13 residues. The germline V and J ends were trimmed by 0 bases and 6 bases, with 10 bases remaining between them. The CDR3, as DNA: TGCGCCAGCAGCTTGGCCGAGGGATTCGAGCAGTACTTC. Residues: CASSLAEGFEQYF.

Here the CDR3 reads CASSPAGGPYEQYF. DNA for the CDR3: TGTGCCAGCTCACCGGCAGGGGGCCCCTACGAGCAGTACTTC. This sequence joins TRBV18 and TRBJ2-7, with 8 bases that match TRBD1. Germline-derived CDR1 and CDR2 are KGHSH and LQKENI. V trimming: 3 bases; J trimming: 2 bases; junction bases outside the gene matches: 3. The CDR3 is made up of 14 amino acids.

The rearrangement uses TRBV11-2 and TRBJ1-1; 11 bases align to TRBD1. Germline CDR1 SGHAT, CDR2 FQNNGV. The CDR3 totals 15 residues. J was trimmed by 4 bases and V by 6 bases; bases with no gene match: 7. CDR3 DNA sequence: TGTGCCAGCAGAAAAGGGGGGACAGGGGGCACTGAAGCTTTCTTT. Amino acid sequence: CASRKGGTGGTEAFF.

This sequence joins TRBV4-3 and TRBJ2-1; 9 nucleotides align to TRBD1. The V and J ends lost 1 base and 9 bases, in that order; junction bases with no gene match: 4. The CDR3 is 14 amino acids. Per germline, CDR1 LGHNA and CDR2 YSLEER. The CDR3: CASSQVTGGSEQFF. Written as DNA, the CDR3 is TGCGCCAGCAGCCAAGTAACAGGGGGCTCTGAGCAGTTCTTC.

The rearrangement joins TRBV7-8 to TRBJ1-1; D is ambiguous. Trimming removed 5 bases from V and 0 bases from J, with 10 bases in between. CDR1 and CDR2 (germline): SGHVS, FQNEAQ. The CDR3 is 14 amino acids. The CDR3 region has the DNA TGTGCCAGCAGCCCCAGGAACATGAACACTGAAGCTTTCTTT. This gives the protein CASSPRNMNTEAFF.

This clone was counted only a few times. The rearrangement uses TRBV9 and TRBJ2-1, with 8 bases aligning to TRBD2. Looked up from germline, CDR1 is SGDLS and CDR2 is YYNGEE. This CDR3 has 17 amino acids. V trimming: 0 bases; J trimming: 7 bases; junction bases outside the gene matches: 12. The CDR3 coding sequence is TGTGCCAGCAGCGTAGGAAGCGGGGGATCCCTCGGGAATGAGCAGTTCTTC. Protein: CASSVGSGGSLGNEQFF.

This rearrangement joins TRBV6-1 to TRBJ1-6, with D tentatively TRBD1 (6 bases). V lost 3 bases and J 8 bases, leaving 17 bases between the germline ends. CDR3 length equals 16 residues. Per the germline V gene, CDR1 is MNHNS and CDR2 is SASEGT. The CDR3 loop reads CASSEGTGGAHSPLHF. As DNA, the CDR3 is TGTGCCAGCAGTGAGGGCACGGGGGGCGCCCATTCACCCCTCCACTTT.

This sequence joins TRBV9 and TRBJ2-5; 10 positions match TRBD2. CDR1 and CDR2 from the germline V gene are SGDLS and YYNGEE. CDR3 length: 15 amino acids. Trimming removed 0 bases from V and 5 bases from J; junction bases left unmatched: 4. The CDR3 DNA is TGTGCCAGCAGCGTAGGAAATAGCGGGGGGGAGACCCAGTACTTC. Its translation is CASSVGNSGGETQYF.

V gene TRBV5-5 combines with J gene TRBJ2-1; D may be TRBD2 (6 bases). CDR1 and CDR2 (germline): SGHKS, YYEKEE (reference sequence). This CDR3 is built from 16 residues. Trimming cost V 2 bases and J 4 bases, with 16 bases left between them. CDR3 loop: CASSFSSDGGYNEQFF. CDR3 sequence (DNA): TGTGCCAGCAGCTTTAGTTCAGACGGGGGTTACAATGAGCAGTTCTTC.

The chain has TRBV2 and TRBJ1-2; no definite D call. The CDR3 spans 14 residues. The germline V and J ends were trimmed by 2 bases and 0 bases, with 7 bases remaining between them. CDR1 and CDR2 from the germline V gene are SNHLY and FYNNEI. The CDR3 reads CASSENRANYGYTF. The CDR3 nucleotides are TGTGCCAGCAGTGAAAACAGAGCTAACTATGGCTACACCTTC.

The CDR3 DNA sequence: TGTGCCAGTAGTGGCGGGGGCAGGGGCAATCAGCCCCAGCATTTT. Translated, it gives CASSGGGRGNQPQHF. The chain joins TRBV19 to TRBJ1-5, with D possibly matching TRBD1 (6 bases). This CDR3 is 15 amino acids long. V gave up 5 bases and J gave up 2 bases, with 13 bases separating them. CDR1 and CDR2 from the germline V gene are LNHDA and SQIVND (reference sequence). The variable domain in full, with the rest retrieved from reference TRBV19 and TRBJ1-5, is DGGITQSPKYLFRKEGQNVTLSCEQNLNHDAMYWYRQDPGQGLRLIYYSQIVNDFQKGDIAEGYSVSREKKESFPLTVTSAQKNPTAFYLCASSGGGRGNQPQHFGDGTRLSIL.

CDR3 DNA: TGTGCCAGCAGCATGGGACAGGGTCGTGGAGAGACCCAGTACTTC. It is translated as CASSMGQGRGETQYF. The V call is TRBV11-3, the J call TRBJ2-5; 9 nucleotides align to TRBD1. The CDR3 runs to 15 residues. Germline loops: CDR1 SGHNT, CDR2 YENEEA. V lost 5 bases to trimming and J lost 4 bases; unmatched junction nucleotides: 8.

This chain links TRBV9 with TRBJ2-5; TRBD1 might be the D (7 bases). Germline V gene sequence: CDR1 SGDLS, CDR2 YYNGEE. Trimming left V 7 bases short and J 5 bases short, with 15 bases between. CDR3 length: 13 amino acids. CDR3 DNA sequence: TGTGCCAGCGGTCAGGGGGGTGTTGAGACCCAGTACTTC. It encodes CASGQGGVETQYF.

Remarks on this clone: A single base separates this from a much larger clone, so it may be a read error. The V call is TRBV6-1, the J call TRBJ2-7; 7 bases agree with TRBD1. Trimming took 4 bases from V and 4 from J; bases not matched to a gene: 4. Germline V gene data show CDR1 as MNHNS and CDR2 as SASEGT. The CDR3 spans 13 residues. CDR3 residues: CASSAGQEYEQYF. CDR3 DNA sequence: TGTGCCAGCAGTGCCGGACAGGAGTACGAGCAGTACTTC.

The rearrangement joins TRBV5-4 to TRBJ2-4, with TRBD2 identical over 12 bases. Germline-derived CDR1 and CDR2 are SGHNT and YYREEE (reference sequence). J gave up 8 bases and V 4 bases, and 10 bases lay outside the gene matches. This CDR3 is 16 amino acids long. This CDR3 reads CASSIRLAGEGDIQYF. The CDR3 coding sequence is TGTGCCAGCAGCATTAGACTAGCGGGAGAGGGGGACATTCAGTACTTC.

The chain uses TRBV13 and TRBJ2-1; a possible D gene is TRBD2 (6 bases). Germline CDR1 reads PRHDT; CDR2 reads FYEKMQ (reference sequence). V lost 3 bases and J lost 2, with 11 bases in between. The CDR3 totals 15 residues. The CDR3 DNA reads TGTGCCAGCAGCTTGGAGGGACCGGCCTACAATGAGCAGTTCTTC. Translation: CASSLEGPAYNEQFF.

V is TRBV4-1 and J is TRBJ2-1; 9 bases fit TRBD2. The CDR3 spans 20 residues. The ends lost 8 bases at V and 0 bases at J; junction bases unmatched: 20. Germline V gene sequence: CDR1 MGHRA, CDR2 YSYEKL. This CDR3 is CASGPKTSGRHISSYNEQFF. Here the CDR3 DNA reads TGCGCCAGCGGACCAAAGACTAGCGGTCGACACATAAGCTCCTACAATGAGCAGTTCTTC.

The CDR3 coding sequence is TGTGCCAGCAGCGAAGCAGGGATAGCTAACTATGGCTACACCTTC. As protein: CASSEAGIANYGYTF. This rearrangement joins TRBV9 to TRBJ1-2; D perhaps matches TRBD1 (5 bases). CDR1 is SGDLS, CDR2 YYNGEE, per germline. This CDR3 spans 15 amino acids. The V and J ends lost 3 bases and 0 bases respectively, with 12 bases between them.

This clone was recorded a few times. V is TRBV6-5 and J is TRBJ2-3; D gene uncertain. Trimming removed 0 bases at V and 4 bases at J, with 5 bases between. Germline V CDR1 and CDR2: MNHEY, SVGAGI. There are 13 residues in the CDR3. In DNA form, the CDR3 reads TGTGCCAGCAGTTACTCGACTGCAGATACGCAGTATTTT. It encodes CASSYSTADTQYF.

This chain joins TRBV19 and TRBJ2-7, with TRBD2 identical over 7 bases. Per the germline V gene, CDR1 is LNHDA and CDR2 is SQIVND (reference sequence). V lost 2 bases to trimming and J lost 0 bases; unmatched junction nucleotides: 1. The CDR3 sequence is 14 residues long. The CDR3 bases are TGTGCCAGTAGTATACGGGAGGCCTCCTACGAGCAGTACTTC. It is translated as CASSIREASYEQYF.

On this clone itself: A junction boundary mismatches the germline segment, possibly from a read error. This chain connects TRBV30 to TRBJ1-3, with D perhaps TRBD1 (5 bases). The CDR3 is 12 amino acids. Germline lookup yields CDR1 GTSNPN and CDR2 SVGIG (reference sequence). The CDR3, as DNA: TGTGCCTGGAGTCCCTCAGGGAACACCGTATATTTT. This gives the protein CAWSPSGNTVYF. The full variable domain, in which reference TRBV30 and TRBJ1-3 provide the parts outside the CDR3, is SQTIHQWPATLVQPVGSPLSLECTVEGTSNPNLYWYRQAAGRGLQLLFYSVGIGQISSEVPQNLSASRPQDRQFILSSKKLLLSDSGFYLCAWSPSGNTVYFGEGSWLTVV.

This clone was seen a handful of times. The CDR3 reads CASSQSTRTVNQPQHF. The CDR3 nucleotides read TGCGCCAGCAGTCAATCTACCCGGACAGTAAATCAGCCCCAGCATTTT. The chain uses TRBV23-1 and TRBJ1-5, with a weak D call TRBD1 (6 bases). TRBV23-1 is reported as an ORF; its role is uncertain. Trimming removed 0 bases at V and 4 bases at J, with 13 bases between. The CDR3 runs 16 residues.

The chain carries TRBV28 and TRBJ2-7; tentatively, D is TRBD2 (6 bases). The CDR3 covers 14 residues. Deletions cut 1 base from V and 3 bases from J, with 10 bases between. Germline CDR1 and CDR2: MDHEN and SYDVKM. DNA for the CDR3: TGTGCCAGCAGTTTATTTGGGGGGAGCTACGAGCAGTACTTC. Protein: CASSLFGGSYEQYF.

This CDR3 is CATSDRGRAEAFF. CDR3 coding DNA: TGTGCCACCTCGGACAGGGGTAGGGCTGAAGCTTTCTTT. The V and J genes are TRBV19 and TRBJ1-1; the match to TRBD1 covers 9 bases. The CDR3 loop spans 13 amino acids. Losses at the gene ends were 10 bases for V and 6 bases for J; bases not matched to a gene: 9. Germline-derived CDR1 and CDR2 are LNHDA and SQIVND (reference sequence).

The chain links TRBV7-2 to TRBJ2-1, with 14 bases identical to TRBD2. CDR1 and CDR2 (germline): SGHTA, FQGNSA. Unmatched junction bases numbered 6, after V lost 5 bases and J lost 6 bases. The CDR3 is 16 amino acids. DNA of the CDR3: TGTGCCAGCAGCCCGACTAGCGGGAGGGCCGGCAATGAGCAGTTCTTC. Translation gives CASSPTSGRAGNEQFF.